This is a list of T cell receptor beta chains from one sample in a study of cytomegalovirus exposure and HLA in healthy donors. Libraries were prepared by immunoSEQ multiplex PCR; TCRdb keeps only in-frame clonotypes and omits some of them. The table records 100,000 or so clones, around 75% of them present only once. The specimen was PBMCs. These receptors were collected from a man aged 30-40 years in good health and CMV-seronegative. The CDR3 runs from the conserved cysteine through the conserved F or W. A D gene is named only where the DNA matches it firmly. Clone size is given for some rows only: seen once, a few or many times, or a class if the clone is expanded.

v_call,d_call,clone_size,j_call,cdr3_aa,cdr3_nt
TRBV28,TRBD2,NA,TRBJ2-7,CASSSRTSGRGVYEQYF,TGTGCCAGCAGTTCCCGGACTAGCGGGAGGGGGGTTTACGAGCAGTACTTC
TRBV19,NA,NA,TRBJ2-7,CASASSYEQYF,TGTGCCAGTGCGTCCTCCTACGAGCAGTACTTC
TRBV2,TRBD2,NA,TRBJ2-3,CASSGTIPQTDTQYF,TGTGCCAGCAGCGGGACTATCCCACAAACAGATACGCAGTATTTT
TRBV5-1,TRBD1,NA,TRBJ1-1,CASSFQTGGWGTEAFF,TGCGCCAGCAGCTTTCAGACAGGGGGCTGGGGCACTGAAGCTTTCTTT
TRBV14,NA,NA,TRBJ2-7,CASKYSGNSYEQYF,TGTGCCAGCAAATATTCCGGGAACTCCTACGAGCAGTACTTC
TRBV30,TRBD1,NA,TRBJ1-5,CAWRRTGGRNQPQHF,TGTGCCTGGAGACGGACAGGGGGGCGTAATCAGCCCCAGCATTTT
TRBV30,TRBD2,NA,TRBJ2-5,CAWSGMSSGGAETQYF,TGTGCCTGGAGTGGAATGTCTAGCGGGGGGGCGGAGACCCAGTACTTC
TRBV6-1,NA,few,TRBJ1-1,CASSGGAGARNTEAFF,TGTGCCAGCAGTGGGGGGGCGGGGGCGCGGAACACTGAAGCTTTCTTT
TRBV19,NA,NA,TRBJ1-2,CASGTRGYGYTF,TGTGCCAGCGGGACGAGGGGGTATGGCTACACCTTC
TRBV4-1,TRBD1,NA,TRBJ2-7,CASSHGQGEGYEQYF,TGCGCCAGCAGCCACGGACAGGGGGAAGGGTACGAGCAGTACTTC
TRBV7-2,NA,NA,TRBJ2-2,CASSLFYGEGELFF,TGTGCCAGCAGCTTATTTTACGGGGAGGGGGAGCTGTTTTTT
TRBV10-1,TRBD2,NA,TRBJ2-3,CASSETSGGADTQYF,TGCGCCAGCAGTGAGACTAGCGGGGGGGCAGATACGCAGTATTTT
TRBV28,NA,NA,TRBJ1-5,CASSLGLSWQPQHF,TGTGCCAGCAGTCTCGGACTCTCGTGGCAGCCCCAGCATTTT
TRBV30,NA,NA,TRBJ1-3,CAWGGSDTIYF,TGTGCCTGGGGGGGGAGCGACACCATATATTTT
TRBV28,TRBD2,few,TRBJ2-1,CASSSLLGLAGNNEQFF,TGTGCCAGCAGTTCCCTCCTTGGACTAGCGGGGAACAATGAGCAGTTCTTC
TRBV29-1,NA,NA,TRBJ2-7,CSVILGTYEQYF,TGCAGCGTAATACTAGGAACCTACGAGCAGTACTTC
TRBV7-3,TRBD1,NA,TRBJ2-2,CASSLAGGYTGELFF,TGTGCCAGCAGCTTAGCAGGGGGCTATACCGGGGAGCTGTTTTTT
TRBV9,NA,NA,TRBJ2-1,CASSVSSVNEQFF,TGTGCCAGCAGCGTTTCCTCGGTCAATGAGCAGTTCTTC
TRBV29-1,NA,NA,TRBJ2-7,CSVVGGIPDEQYF,TGCAGCGTTGTAGGCGGGATCCCCGACGAGCAGTACTTC
TRBV6-5,TRBD1,NA,TRBJ2-7,CASSQNPGQSYEQYF,TGTGCCAGCAGTCAGAATCCGGGACAGTCCTACGAGCAGTACTTC
TRBV5-1,NA,NA,TRBJ2-1,CASSLGQGSYNEQFF,TGCGCCAGCAGCTTGGGGCAGGGGTCCTACAATGAGCAGTTCTTC
TRBV27,TRBD1,NA,TRBJ1-1,CASTPTGSGTEAFF,TGTGCCAGCACCCCGACAGGGTCGGGGACTGAAGCTTTCTTT
TRBV7-9,NA,NA,TRBJ1-4,CASSLGLTNEKLFF,TGTGCCAGCAGCTTAGGACTGACTAATGAAAAACTGTTTTTT
TRBV5-1,NA,NA,TRBJ2-7,CASTTPGVYEQYF,TGCGCCAGCACAACCCCAGGGGTCTACGAGCAGTACTTC
TRBV6-5,NA,NA,TRBJ1-3,CASSYARAHSGNTIYF,TGTGCCAGCAGTTACGCCAGGGCCCACTCTGGAAACACCATATATTTT
TRBV27,TRBD2,NA,TRBJ2-2,CASSQGLANRLNGELFF,TGTGCCAGCAGTCAGGGACTAGCGAATAGACTTAACGGGGAGCTGTTTTTT
TRBV19,NA,NA,TRBJ1-2,CASSTGPTAADQYTF,TGTGCCAGTAGTACAGGGCCCACCGCGGCAGACCAATACACCTTC
TRBV6-6,TRBD2,NA,TRBJ2-2,CASSYTGGTGELFF,TGTGCCAGCAGTTACACGGGAGGAACCGGGGAGCTGTTTTTT
TRBV27,NA,NA,TRBJ2-7,CASSFGHLYEQYF,TGTGCCAGCAGTTTTGGACACCTCTACGAGCAGTACTTC
TRBV28,NA,NA,TRBJ1-2,CASSFSTVNYGYTF,TGTGCCAGCAGTTTCTCGACAGTTAACTATGGCTACACCTTC
TRBV19,TRBD2,NA,TRBJ2-1,CASSMSRTSGSDEQFF,TGTGCCAGTAGTATGAGTCGGACTAGCGGGAGCGATGAGCAGTTCTTC
TRBV19,NA,NA,TRBJ1-4,CASSTGRNEKLFF,TGTGCCAGTAGTACGGGTCGTAACGAAAAACTGTTTTTT
TRBV29-1,TRBD2,NA,TRBJ2-5,CSATSGGQETQYF,TGCAGCGCGACTAGCGGGGGCCAAGAGACCCAGTACTTC
TRBV30,NA,NA,TRBJ1-2,CAWTGDTANYGYTF,TGTGCCTGGACTGGGGACACTGCTAACTATGGCTACACCTTC
TRBV7-3,NA,NA,TRBJ2-5,CASSQYGGRETQYF,TGTGCCAGCAGCCAATATGGGGGGAGGGAGACCCAGTACTTC
TRBV19,NA,NA,TRBJ1-2,CASSDIANYGYTF,TGTGCCAGTAGTGACATAGCTAACTATGGCTACACCTTC
TRBV5-1,TRBD2,NA,TRBJ2-7,CASSLALSGGRSYEQYF,TGCGCCAGCAGCTTGGCCCTCAGCGGCGGGAGATCCTACGAGCAGTACTTC
TRBV4-2,NA,NA,TRBJ2-7,CASSPPRQAVSYEQYF,TGTGCCAGCAGCCCTCCCCGACAGGCAGTCTCCTACGAGCAGTACTTC
TRBV10-3,NA,NA,TRBJ2-7,CAISESRSGTVSYEQYF,TGTGCCATCAGTGAGTCGCGGTCGGGGACTGTCTCCTACGAGCAGTACTTC
TRBV7-9,NA,NA,TRBJ2-1,CASSLRGAAVNEQFF,TGTGCCAGCAGCTTACGGGGTGCGGCGGTAAATGAGCAGTTCTTC
TRBV6-5,TRBD1,NA,TRBJ2-4,CASSYAGQGKNIQYF,TGTGCCAGCAGTTACGCTGGACAGGGCAAAAACATTCAGTACTTC